This T cell receptor (beta chain) was identified in a study of blood T cell repertoires in COVID-19 (dated by TCRdb to 2018 to 2021). Concerning the study at large: Samples from collaborators originated in the United States, Italy and Spain and spanned both the acute and convalescent phases of COVID-19. The repertoires were released in a freely available public database intended as a resource for research on the immune response to SARS-CoV-2. Nearly every sample came with metadata listing a de-identified subject ID, COVID-19 status, age in years and sex. Subjects who had been exposed to COVID-19, were actively infected with it, or had recovered from it provided the deeply sampled blood TCRbeta repertoires that made up the dataset. The prospective study material was composed of cDNA or gDNA derived from T cells, B-cell-depleted T cells, or PBMCs. Where available, HLA class I and class II types were obtained from metadata supplied by the sample provider rather than from assay-based typing. The samples were drawn from two sources: the first 160 participants of the ongoing ImmuneRACE study, and 1,254 subjects contributed by 6 global collaborators.

The investigation overall reported the following: Clinical and demographic metadata were provided uncurated, with the amount varying by source and participant.

The immunoSEQ Assay, a bias-controlled multiplex PCR, was used to amplify TCRbeta CDR3 regions from genomic DNA. The authors' analysis ran thus. Within the assay, amplification of reference gene primers was used to estimate how many nucleated cells each sample contained. To quantify the absolute abundance of each unique TCRbeta CDR3 rearrangement, sequence reads were collapsed and filtered. For each sample, productive Simpson clonality was calculated by taking the square root of Simpson's diversity index across productive rearrangements. The source is immuneACCESS, and TCRdb retained only in-frame sequences with V and J called. Part of the clones is not carried over; for the studies checked, unresolved V genes explain less than half of this, and the remainder is unexplained. The DNA gave D and trimming, while V, J and clone size come from that table. This sample holds about 490,000 clones; 70% to 90% were observed only once. Approximately 2.9% of the sample is taken by the ten largest.

The collaborating institutions used their own protocols to collect whole blood in K2EDTA tubes. Collaborator samples were shipped for TCRbeta analysis as frozen whole blood, isolated PBMCs, or DNA extracted from either sample type. This clone has only a few counts. The antigen this receptor binds is unknown. The sample holds no much larger clone one base away, and base qualities are not on file. V trim: 5 bases; J trim: 4 bases; unmatched bases: 10. The CDR3 numbers 15 residues from cysteine through phenylalanine. Of all the DNA, just the CDR3 is kept, 45 bases in frame from base 1. Based on the germline V gene, the CDR1 and CDR2 sequences are MNHEY and SVGAGI.

Sequenced: peripheral blood. In this chain, TRBV6-5 is recombined with TRBJ1-1; 7 central bases correspond to TRBD1. This clonotype was sampled from a human donor in a cohort sampled during active COVID-19. The nucleotides are TGTGCCAGCAGTCCCCCCCGACAGGGAGGCACTGAAGCTTTCTTT. This is translated as CASSPPRQGGTEAFF.